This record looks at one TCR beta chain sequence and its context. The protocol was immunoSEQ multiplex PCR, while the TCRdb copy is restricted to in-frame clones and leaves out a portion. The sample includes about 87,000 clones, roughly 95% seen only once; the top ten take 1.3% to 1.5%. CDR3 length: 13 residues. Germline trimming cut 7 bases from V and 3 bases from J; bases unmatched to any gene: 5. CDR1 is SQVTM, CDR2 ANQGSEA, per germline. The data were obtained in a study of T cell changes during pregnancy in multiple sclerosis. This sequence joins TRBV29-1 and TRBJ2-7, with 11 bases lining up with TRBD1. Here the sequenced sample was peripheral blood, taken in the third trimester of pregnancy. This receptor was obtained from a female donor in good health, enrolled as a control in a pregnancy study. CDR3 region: CSAGQGAIYEQYF. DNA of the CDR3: TGCAGCGCTGGACAGGGGGCCATCTACGAGCAGTACTTC.